A single sample gave rise to the 8 T cell receptor beta chains below, sequenced in a study of regulatory T cells in long-lasting Graves disease. Arm-PCR with iRepertoire HTBI primers amplified the CDR3 regions for these TCR beta libraries. TCRdb fed the multiplex PCR reads into MiXCR, producing one record per CDR3 protein. The repertoire holds under 700,000 distinct CDR3 sequences, with 15% to 20% as singletons. The time point was: newly diagnosed GD, antithyroid drugs for less than 3 months. There was RNA extracted from PBMCs, and the TCR library was made from it. These sequences were also reported in another study, on T cells in Graves' hyperthyroidism and ophthalmopathy.

The specimen comprised peripheral blood mononuclear cells (PBMCs), sampled at new diagnosis, from a patient treated with antithyroid drugs. All receptors come from a woman aged 40-60 years with Graves disease.

CDR3: CASSDRVEQCVYEQYF. DNA for the CDR3: TGTGCCAGCAGTGACCGTGTGGAGCAGTGTGTCTACGAGCAGTACTTC. The rearrangement uses TRBV6-4 and TRBJ2-7; D not certain. CDR1 is MRHNA and CDR2 is SNTAGT in the germline V gene. The CDR3 runs 16 residues. Trimming cost V 2 bases and J 3 bases, with 17 bases left between them.

There are many counts of this clonotype. The chain joins TRBV7-8 to TRBJ2-3; D gene ambiguous. Trimming removed 2 bases from V and 0 bases from J, with 12 bases in between. There are 16 residues in the CDR3. CDR1 SGHVS and CDR2 FQNEAQ come from the germline V gene. This CDR3 is CASSLLLESSTDTQYF. CDR3 sequence (DNA): TGTGCCAGCAGCTTATTGCTCGAATCTAGCACAGATACGCAGTATTTT.

This clonotype has a count of ten or more. The CDR3 spells CASSRDRGVETQYF. CDR3 DNA: TGTGCCAGCAGTAGGGACAGGGGGGTAGAGACCCAGTACTTC. V and J are TRBV6-1 and TRBJ2-5; 11 bases agree with TRBD1. There are 14 residues in the CDR3. The germline V gene encodes CDR1 MNHNS and CDR2 SASEGT. The V gene end was trimmed by 5 bases and the J gene end by 4 bases; junction bases not matched to a gene: 3.

This clonotype came up a few times. The chain is built from TRBV7-3 and TRBJ2-3; TRBD1 matches 7 bases. V was pared by 5 bases and J by 6 bases, with 11 bases of the junction left unmatched. Germline-derived CDR1 and CDR2 are SGHTA and FQGTGA. This CDR3 is built from 15 residues. CDR3 sequence: CASSVGTAGIDTQYF. CDR3 nucleotides: TGTGCCAGCAGCGTCGGGACAGCAGGGATTGATACGCAGTATTTT.

In this sample, this clonotype turned up many times. The chain carries TRBV5-6 and TRBJ2-1; tentative D call: TRBD1 (6 bases). The CDR3 is 12 amino acids. V was trimmed by 5 bases and J by 8 bases, leaving 11 bases between them. CDR1 SGHDT and CDR2 YYEEEE come from the germline V gene. The CDR3 bases are TGTGCCAGCAGTTCCACAGGGTATGAGCAGTTCTTC. Its translation is CASSSTGYEQFF.

This clonotype has only a few counts. CDR3 nucleotide sequence: TGTGCCAGCAGTCTTGGGACAGAATACTATGGCTACACCTTC. It yields the protein CASSLGTEYYGYTF. The chain uses TRBV6-2 or TRBV6-3 and TRBJ1-2, with TRBD1 identical over 7 bases. This CDR3 has 14 residues. Germline trimming cut 5 bases from V and 3 bases from J; bases unmatched to any gene: 6. CDR1 MNHEY and CDR2 SVGEGT come from the germline V gene.

This clonotype has at least ten counts. V and J are TRBV6-5 and TRBJ2-3; 10 bases map to TRBD2. The germline V gene encodes CDR1 MNHEY and CDR2 SVGAGI. Germline trimming cut 2 bases from V and 0 bases from J; bases unmatched to any gene: 8. The CDR3 has 18 residues. This CDR3 is CASSYRLAGDSSTDTQYF. The CDR3 DNA follows: TGTGCCAGCAGTTACCGGCTAGCGGGGGACTCTAGCACAGATACGCAGTATTTT.

Only one count was recorded for this clonotype. This sequence joins TRBV12-3 or TRBV12-4 and TRBJ2-7; TRBD1 matches at 7 bases. V shed 7 bases, J shed 6 bases, and the junction held 6 bases outside the gene matches. The CDR3 extends over 12 amino acids. The CDR3 sequence is CASTRGLSEQYF. The CDR3 DNA reads TGTGCCAGCACGAGGGGGCTGAGCGAGCAGTACTTC.